The 16 T cell receptor beta chains listed next were all sequenced from one sample in a study of blood T cells in healthy people across ages (dated by TCRdb to about 2015). The receptor library was made with 5' RACE. Reads for this sample came from an Illumina HiSeq 2500. The second PCR ran for roughly 7 to 11 cycles and used a J-beta primer mix along with a sample-barcoded 5' primer. TCRdb trimmed public reads at Q25 via fastp, called clones via MiXCR and kept in-frame beta chains. Entries are consolidated by CDR3 protein sequence, retaining the most common genes and DNA. Across this sample there are roughly 1,800,000 distinct CDR3 sequences, with roughly 52% seen only once. The ten largest clonotypes hold around 2.1% of the sample. The sample consisted of blood. These receptors originate from a woman in her thirties or forties in good health.

The chain uses TRBV12-3 or TRBV12-4 and TRBJ2-6, with unresolved D. The V end was cut by 8 bases, the J end by 2 bases, with 16 bases between. The CDR3 has 16 amino acids. The CDR3 here is CASFLIAVTGANVLTF. CDR3 in DNA: TGTGCCAGCTTCCTGATAGCCGTCACTGGGGCCAACGTCCTGACTTTC.

The chain carries TRBV6-2 or TRBV6-3 and TRBJ1-1; unclear D gene. The germline V gene encodes CDR1 MNHEY and CDR2 SVGEGT. This CDR3 is built from 13 residues. Trimming pared 5 bases from V and 1 base from J, leaving 8 bases between. CDR3 loop: CASSGGANTEAFF. The CDR3 bases are TGTGCCAGCAGTGGAGGAGCGAACACTGAAGCTTTCTTT.

This chain links TRBV7-2 with TRBJ2-3, with TRBD2 matching over 8 bases. Trimming cost V 1 base and J 2 bases; bases outside gene matches: 11. The CDR3 totals 18 residues. Germline CDR1 is SGHTA and CDR2 is FQGNSA. The CDR3 spells CASSLGRGNGGATDTQYF. The CDR3 bases are TGTGCCAGCAGCTTAGGCCGTGGGAACGGGGGGGCCACAGATACGCAGTATTTT.

This chain uses TRBV12-3 or TRBV12-4 with TRBJ1-1; no clear D. The CDR3 is made up of 15 amino acids. Trimming left V 2 bases short and J 0 bases short, with 10 bases between. The CDR3 spells CASSLIPPLNTEAFF. The DNA for the CDR3 is TGTGCCAGCAGTTTAATTCCGCCTCTGAACACTGAAGCTTTCTTT.

The J gene is TRBJ1-5, the V gene TRBV7-2; tentatively, D is TRBD1 (5 bases). The germline V and J ends were trimmed by 1 base and 10 bases, with 14 bases remaining between them. Germline-derived CDR1 and CDR2 are SGHTA and FQGNSA. The length of the CDR3 is 14 residues. For the CDR3, the DNA is TGTGCCAGCAGCTTAGACCCCAGGGAATACCCCCAGCATTTT. Encoded protein: CASSLDPREYPQHF.

This clonotype was seen more than once but under ten times. The V and J genes are TRBV12-3 or TRBV12-4 and TRBJ1-2, with unresolved D. V was trimmed by 5 bases and J by 0 bases, leaving 10 bases between them. The CDR3 sequence is 14 residues long. The CDR3 coding sequence is TGTGCCAGCAGTAGGCCACCTACTAACTATGGCTACACCTTC. This codes for CASSRPPTNYGYTF.

This clonotype was found a few times. The rearrangement links TRBV4-3 to TRBJ2-1, with 8 bases fitting TRBD2. The CDR3 has 16 amino acids. V shed 2 bases, J shed 4 bases, and the junction held 7 bases outside the gene matches. Per the germline V gene, CDR1 is LGHNA and CDR2 is YSLEER. CDR3 sequence (DNA): TGCGCCAGCAGCCAACAAAGCGGGGGACCTTACAATGAGCAGTTCTTC. It encodes CASSQQSGGPYNEQFF.

The genes are TRBV4-2 and TRBJ2-1; D is ambiguous. The CDR3 runs to 13 residues. V lost 0 bases and J 12 bases, leaving 12 bases between the germline ends. CDR1 is LGHNA, CDR2 YNFKEQ, per germline. The CDR3 region is CASSQDWTHPQFF. The CDR3 nucleotides read TGTGCCAGCAGCCAAGATTGGACCCATCCGCAGTTCTTC.

This clonotype was counted a few times. The chain combines TRBV28 with TRBJ1-6; unclear D gene. V shed 6 bases and J shed 6 bases, with 12 bases lying between them. This CDR3 has 14 amino acids. In germline, CDR1 is MDHEN, CDR2 SYDVKM. CDR3 region: CASRPTAFNSPLHF. The CDR3 DNA reads as TGTGCCAGCAGGCCGACTGCGTTTAATTCACCCCTCCACTTT.

This clonotype was counted between two and nine times. DNA of the CDR3: TGCGCCAGCAGCTCCGATAGCGGGGGGGCAGGAGATACGCAGTATTTT. Amino acid sequence: CASSSDSGGAGDTQYF. This chain links TRBV5-1 with TRBJ2-3; 11 bases line up with TRBD2. Germline V gene sequence: CDR1 SGHRS, CDR2 YFSETQ. This CDR3 spans 16 amino acids. V was clipped by 3 bases and J by 5 bases; unmatched bases: 8.

The rearrangement links TRBV27 to TRBJ2-5, with 7 bases lining up with TRBD2. The V gene's germline CDR1 is MNHEY and CDR2 SMNVEV (reference sequence). The V and J ends lost 1 base and 0 bases, in that order; junction bases with no gene match: 8. The CDR3 has 17 amino acids. CDR3 residues: CASSLLNPGTNQETQYF. The CDR3 nucleotides are TGTGCCAGCAGTTTATTAAATCCCGGGACTAACCAAGAGACCCAGTACTTC.

The CDR3 reads CASSLFGLYNEQFF. For the CDR3, the DNA is TGTGCCAGCAGCTTGTTCGGATTGTACAATGAGCAGTTCTTC. The chain is built from TRBV5-6 and TRBJ2-1; D unclear. Per germline, CDR1 SGHDT and CDR2 YYEEEE. This CDR3 has 14 amino acids. Trimming took off 1 base at V and 4 bases at J, with 9 bases between the two ends.

The J gene is TRBJ2-3, the V gene TRBV7-2, with 9 bases fitting TRBD1. There are 18 residues in the CDR3. V was clipped by 6 bases and J by 0 bases; unmatched bases: 13. CDR1 is SGHTA and CDR2 is FQGNSA in the germline V gene. Here the CDR3 DNA reads TGTGCCAGCAGACAGGCATTCGCCGGGACAGGGAGCACAGATACGCAGTATTTT. Amino acid sequence: CASRQAFAGTGSTDTQYF.

This rearrangement joins TRBV3-1 to TRBJ2-1, with 7 bases identical to TRBD1. After removal of 4 bases from V and 8 bases from J, the junction contained 5 bases not matched to a gene. The V gene's germline CDR1 is LGHDT and CDR2 YNNKEL (reference sequence). The CDR3 is 13 residues long. Here the CDR3 DNA reads TGTGCCAGCAGCCCGAGAGACAGGGATGAGCAGTTCTTC. It yields the protein CASSPRDRDEQFF.

As DNA, the CDR3 is TGTGCCAGCAGTTTCCGACAGGGGATCTACGAGCAGTACTTC. As protein: CASSFRQGIYEQYF. The V and J genes are TRBV6-2 or TRBV6-3 and TRBJ2-4; 8 bases match TRBD1. Judging by the DNA end, TRBJ2-7 fits better; the J call may be wrong. CDR3 length: 14 amino acids. Germline V lookup: CDR1 MNHEY, CDR2 SVGEGT.

This chain uses TRBV12-3 or TRBV12-4 with TRBJ1-2; 7 bases align to TRBD1. This CDR3 has 12 amino acids. The V gene end was trimmed by 6 bases and the J gene end by 6 bases; junction bases not matched to a gene: 4. CDR3 loop: CASRYGTDGYTF. Here the CDR3 DNA reads TGTGCCAGCAGGTACGGGACAGATGGCTACACCTTC.